These 9 T cell receptor beta chains were sequenced from one sample in a study of control samples from healthy donors and cancer patients. Clones were read by immunoSEQ multiplex PCR, and TCRdb kept only the in-frame ones, dropping some. The sample has fewer than 300,000 clones; approximately 80% are singletons. Sequencing was carried out using PBMCs. Source of these receptors: a woman between 55 and 75 years old with lung cancer.

The chain employs TRBV13 and TRBJ1-5; D uncertain. CDR3 size: 13 residues. Germline V CDR1 and CDR2: PRHDT, FYEKMQ (reference sequence). The V and J ends lost 5 bases and 5 bases respectively, with 10 bases between them. The CDR3: CASSVKPDQPQHF. The DNA for the CDR3 is TGTGCCAGCAGCGTGAAACCCGATCAGCCCCAGCATTTT.

The chain employs TRBV28 and TRBJ2-2; 11 nucleotides match TRBD2. Germline-derived CDR1 and CDR2 are MDHEN and SYDVKM. The CDR3 extends over 17 amino acids. Trimming removed 6 bases from V and 1 base from J; junction bases left unmatched: 7. This chain's CDR3 is CASRFSGTSGNTGELFF. The CDR3 nucleotides read TGTGCCAGCAGATTTAGCGGGACTAGCGGGAACACCGGGGAGCTGTTTTTT.

J is TRBJ2-7 and V is TRBV6-5; D remains ambiguous. V lost 11 bases and J lost 2, with 13 bases in between. The germline V gene encodes CDR1 MNHEY and CDR2 SVGAGI. CDR3 length: 12 residues. The CDR3: CAGPRPAYEQYF. The CDR3 bases are TGTGCCGGACCCCGGCCTGCCTACGAGCAGTACTTC.

The rearrangement links TRBV3-1 (or the pseudogene TRBV3-2) to TRBJ1-5; the D is unclear. The V and J ends lost 2 bases and 7 bases respectively, with 15 bases between them. Per germline, CDR1 LGHDT and CDR2 YNNKEL (reference sequence). The length of the CDR3 is 15 residues. CDR3 sequence reads: CASSQNRVPGQPQHF. The CDR3 coding sequence is TGTGCCAGCAGCCAAAACCGGGTCCCCGGGCAGCCCCAGCATTTT.

The J gene is TRBJ1-2, the V gene TRBV27; possibly TRBD1 for D (5 bases). V shed 5 bases and J shed 5 bases, with 27 bases lying between them. CDR1 is MNHEY and CDR2 is SMNVEV in the germline V gene (reference sequence). This CDR3 spans 18 amino acids. The CDR3 nucleotides are TGTGCCAGCAGTCCCCTCAAGGCCGATAAGGGACCAGGGTATGGCTACACCTTC. Residues: CASSPLKADKGPGYGYTF.

The V gene is TRBV11-2, the J gene TRBJ2-1, with a weak D call TRBD2 (6 bases). This CDR3 is 15 amino acids long. Germline loops: CDR1 SGHAT, CDR2 FQNNGV. The V and J ends lost 5 bases and 1 base respectively, with 12 bases between them. The CDR3 nucleotides read TGTGCCAGCAGCCCCGGGACTGGATCCTACAATGAGCAGTTCTTC. Translated, it gives CASSPGTGSYNEQFF.

This clone was counted a few times. The V call is TRBV6-1, the J call TRBJ1-1; D gene ambiguous. The ends were cut back, 0 bases at V and 1 base at J, with 6 bases in the middle. CDR3 length: 14 amino acids. Germline V CDR1 and CDR2: MNHNS, SASEGT. CDR3 nucleotides: TGTGCCAGCAGTGAAGCCCAGTGGAACACTGAAGCTTTCTTT. Translated: CASSEAQWNTEAFF.

The gene calls are TRBV24-1 and TRBJ1-4; no definite D call. The germline CDR1 and CDR2 sequences are KGHDR and SFDVKD. Trimming stripped 3 bases from V and 2 bases from J, with 3 bases between. The CDR3 is made up of 13 amino acids. This CDR3 is CATSDSTNEKLFF. DNA for the CDR3: TGTGCCACCAGTGATAGTACTAATGAAAAACTGTTTTTT.

The chain couples TRBV11-3 to TRBJ2-2; D unresolved. Trimming cost V 6 bases and J 0 bases, with 5 bases left between them. Germline V gene data show CDR1 as SGHNT and CDR2 as YENEEA. The length of the CDR3 is 13 residues. Here the CDR3 DNA reads TGTGCCAGCAGGGGCCCGAACACCGGGGAGCTGTTTTTT. Translating it yields CASRGPNTGELFF.